A selection of T cell receptor beta chains follows, all from one sample in a study of blood T cells in healthy people across ages. A single record per CDR3 protein comes from TCRdb applying MiXCR to the 5' RACE reads. Here the sample spans 1.5 million to 2 million distinct CDR3 sequences, 28% being singletons. Sequences were obtained from blood. The source is a young woman in good health. Each CDR3 is given with its conserved first and last residue. D genes are given only for firm matches. Not all rows give a size; the values are once, few, many and, for expanded clones, a class.

d_call,j_call,clone_size,v_call,cdr3_aa,cdr3_nt
NA,TRBJ2-5,NA,TRBV6-2/TRBV6-3,CASSSPRTGAGETQYF,TGTGCCAGCAGTTCCCCTCGGACTGGGGCAGGAGAGACCCAGTACTTC
NA,TRBJ2-5,NA,TRBV20-1,CSAREVETQYF,TGCAGTGCTAGAGAGGTGGAGACCCAGTACTTC
NA,TRBJ2-4,NA,TRBV5-1,CASIGSINNEQYF,TGCGCCAGCATCGGGAGTATTAACAATGAACAGTACTTC
TRBD2,TRBJ2-1,NA,TRBV3-1,CASSQLSSGKPYNEQFF,TGTGCCAGCAGCCAACTCTCTAGCGGAAAACCTTACAATGAGCAGTTCTTC
TRBD1,TRBJ2-7,few,TRBV4-3,CASSQIQGEQYF,TGCGCCAGCAGCCAAATACAGGGGGAACAGTACTTC
NA,TRBJ2-7,few,TRBV4-1,CASSQPGRQYEQYF,TGCGCCAGCAGCCAACCGGGACGCCAGTACGAGCAGTACTTC
NA,TRBJ2-7,few,TRBV24-1,CATSLGSKRYEQYF,TGTGCCACCAGTCTGGGATCTAAACGCTACGAGCAGTACTTC
TRBD2,TRBJ2-1,few,TRBV12-3/TRBV12-4,CASSLGASGRGEYEQFF,TGTGCCAGCAGTTTAGGAGCTAGCGGGAGGGGGGAATATGAGCAGTTCTTC
NA,TRBJ1-2,NA,TRBV18,CASSPTAHGDYGYTF,TGTGCCAGCTCACCAACCGCCCATGGAGATTATGGCTACACCTTC
NA,TRBJ1-3,few,TRBV25-1,CASSGPGPCSGNTIYF,TGTGCCAGCAGTGGCCCGGGCCCATGCTCTGGAAACACCATATATTTT
TRBD2,TRBJ2-7,NA,TRBV10-3,CAISTSGGVNEQYF,TGTGCCATCTCAACAAGCGGGGGAGTCAATGAGCAGTACTTC
TRBD1,TRBJ1-1,NA,TRBV20-1,CSARDRTGWNTEAFF,TGCAGTGCTAGAGACCGGACAGGATGGAACACTGAAGCTTTCTTT
NA,TRBJ2-3,NA,TRBV5-1,CASSLWQGEGPDTQYF,TGCGCCAGCAGCTTGTGGCAGGGAGAGGGGCCAGATACGCAGTATTTT
TRBD1,TRBJ2-7,NA,TRBV14,CASSELTGRDEQYF,TGTGCCAGCAGCGAATTGACAGGGCGGGACGAGCAGTACTTC
NA,TRBJ2-7,NA,TRBV28,CASSPSHFGPYEQYF,TGTGCCAGCAGTCCCTCACACTTTGGCCCCTACGAGCAGTACTTC
NA,TRBJ1-5,NA,TRBV12-3/TRBV12-4,CASSHRRGGRTQPQHF,TGTGCCAGCAGTCATCGTCGTGGGGGGCGGACTCAGCCCCAGCATTTT
NA,TRBJ1-5,few,TRBV29-1,CSVSEGPQPQHF,TGCAGCGTCTCGGAGGGCCCTCAGCCCCAGCATTTT
NA,TRBJ2-3,NA,TRBV15,CATSTETLSTDTQYF,TGTGCCACCTCCACTGAAACCCTTAGCACAGATACGCAGTATTTT
NA,TRBJ2-7,NA,TRBV21-1,CASDKGGQEKLHRYNEQYF,TGTGCCAGCGACAAAGGGGGACAGGAAAAACTTCACCGCTACAATGAGCAGTACTTC
TRBD2,TRBJ2-1,few,TRBV19,CASSIAGGSYNEQFF,TGTGCCAGCAGTATAGCGGGAGGCTCCTACAATGAGCAGTTCTTC